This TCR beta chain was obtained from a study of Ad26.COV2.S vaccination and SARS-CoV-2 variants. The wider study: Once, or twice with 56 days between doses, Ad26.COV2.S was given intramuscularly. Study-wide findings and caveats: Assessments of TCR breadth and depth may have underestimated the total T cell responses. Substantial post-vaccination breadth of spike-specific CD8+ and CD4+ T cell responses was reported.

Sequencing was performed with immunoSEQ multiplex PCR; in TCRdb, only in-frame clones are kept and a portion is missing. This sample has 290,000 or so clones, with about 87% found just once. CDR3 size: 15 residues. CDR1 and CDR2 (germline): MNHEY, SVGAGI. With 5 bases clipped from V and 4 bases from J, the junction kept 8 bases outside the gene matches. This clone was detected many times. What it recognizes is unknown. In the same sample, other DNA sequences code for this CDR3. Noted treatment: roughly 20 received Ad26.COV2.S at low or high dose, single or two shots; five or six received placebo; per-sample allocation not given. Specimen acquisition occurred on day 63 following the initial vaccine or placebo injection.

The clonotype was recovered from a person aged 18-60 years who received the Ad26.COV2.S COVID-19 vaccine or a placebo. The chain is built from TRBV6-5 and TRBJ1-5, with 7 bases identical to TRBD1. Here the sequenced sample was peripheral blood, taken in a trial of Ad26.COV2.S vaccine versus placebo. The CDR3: CASSTRTGGNQPQHF. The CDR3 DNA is TGTGCCAGCAGTACCCGGACAGGAGGTAATCAGCCCCAGCATTTT.